This record concerns one T cell receptor beta chain sequence. This sample is drawn from a study of blood T cell repertoires in COVID-19. Across the whole study: The United States, Italy and Spain supplied acute and convalescent COVID-19 samples. T cells, B-cell-depleted T cells, or PBMCs provided the cDNA or gDNA that served as material.

Methods used by the authors: Researchers report that nucleated cell counts were estimated from reference gene primer amplification. Only in-frame clones appear in the TCRdb table, and some are missing; sequencing was by immunoSEQ multiplex PCR. The V and J calls and clone size are taken from that table; D and trimming were inferred from the DNA. The repertoire holds some 70,000 clones, with 75% to 90% as singletons. The CDR3 loop spans 16 amino acids. From germline, CDR1 is LGHDT and CDR2 YNNKEL (reference sequence). V gave up 4 bases and J gave up 7 bases, with 22 bases separating them. The source is a man in his fifties or sixties with active COVID-19. The chain employs TRBV3-1 (or the pseudogene TRBV3-2) and TRBJ1-2; D perhaps matches TRBD1 (5 bases). The specimen was peripheral blood. CDR3 nucleotides: TGTGCCAGCAGCCTCATATATGGCTCCCTGGGGGGTGGCTACACCTTC. Protein: CASSLIYGSLGGGYTF.